Detailed here is one TCR beta chain. This specimen belongs to a study of long-term antiretroviral therapy in people with HIV. Sequencing relied on immunoSEQ assay v3.0, run at survey level. The method was immunoSEQ multiplex PCR; TCRdb's version includes in-frame clones alone and lacks a portion of them. The data hold roughly 30,000 clones, with more than 75% observed a single time. The V end was cut by 2 bases, the J end by 5 bases, with 6 bases between. The CDR3 is made up of 12 amino acids. Germline assignment: CDR1 SGHTS and CDR2 YDEGEE. The TCR originated in a man aged 40-55 years with HIV. The V gene is TRBV5-8, the J gene TRBJ2-3; D is uncertain. The material was unsorted PBMCs, obtained 4.7 to 5 years after starting antiretroviral therapy. CDR3 protein: CASSFRVDTQYF. The DNA for the CDR3 is TGTGCCAGCAGCTTTCGGGTAGATACGCAGTATTTT.